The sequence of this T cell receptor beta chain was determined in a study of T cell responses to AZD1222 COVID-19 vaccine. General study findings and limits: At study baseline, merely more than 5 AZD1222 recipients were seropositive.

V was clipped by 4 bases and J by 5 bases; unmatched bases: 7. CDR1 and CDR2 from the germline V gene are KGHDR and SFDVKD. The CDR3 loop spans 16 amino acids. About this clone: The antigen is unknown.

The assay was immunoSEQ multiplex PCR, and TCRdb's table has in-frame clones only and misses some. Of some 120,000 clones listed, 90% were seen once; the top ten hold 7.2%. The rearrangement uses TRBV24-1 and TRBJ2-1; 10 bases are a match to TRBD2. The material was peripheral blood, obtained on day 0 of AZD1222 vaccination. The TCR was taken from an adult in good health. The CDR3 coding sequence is TGTGCCACCAGTGACCCCGGGACTAGCGTCAACAATGAGCAGTTCTTC. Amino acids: CATSDPGTSVNNEQFF.